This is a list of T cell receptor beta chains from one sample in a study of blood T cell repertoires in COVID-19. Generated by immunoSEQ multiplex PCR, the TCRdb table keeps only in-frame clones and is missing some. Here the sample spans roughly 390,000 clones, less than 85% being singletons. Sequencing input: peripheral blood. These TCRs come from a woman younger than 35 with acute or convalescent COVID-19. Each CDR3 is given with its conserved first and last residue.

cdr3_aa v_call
CASRSTSGQNSYEQYF TRBV7-9
CASFPTGTSGSLDTQYF TRBV28
CASKVRPGLKENTIYF TRBV19
CASSFGSSPLHF TRBV5-6
CASSRGSSYEQYF TRBV28
CASSDGREQYF TRBV25-1
CATSDLKQDNTYEQYF TRBV24-1
CASSWDISNQPQHF TRBV28
CASTTGYNSPLHF TRBV19
CASSQGPGGGYEQYF TRBV4-1
CASSSRDRQGTNTGELFF TRBV7-9
CASSESAGGGETQYF TRBV6-1
CASSARQGAKGSNYGYTF TRBV11-2
CAWSVRVGEAFF TRBV30
CASSSTGTGELFF TRBV7-3
CASSQKGIREQFF TRBV14
CATGREGRETQYF TRBV5-1
CATSSKLYSYEQYF TRBV15